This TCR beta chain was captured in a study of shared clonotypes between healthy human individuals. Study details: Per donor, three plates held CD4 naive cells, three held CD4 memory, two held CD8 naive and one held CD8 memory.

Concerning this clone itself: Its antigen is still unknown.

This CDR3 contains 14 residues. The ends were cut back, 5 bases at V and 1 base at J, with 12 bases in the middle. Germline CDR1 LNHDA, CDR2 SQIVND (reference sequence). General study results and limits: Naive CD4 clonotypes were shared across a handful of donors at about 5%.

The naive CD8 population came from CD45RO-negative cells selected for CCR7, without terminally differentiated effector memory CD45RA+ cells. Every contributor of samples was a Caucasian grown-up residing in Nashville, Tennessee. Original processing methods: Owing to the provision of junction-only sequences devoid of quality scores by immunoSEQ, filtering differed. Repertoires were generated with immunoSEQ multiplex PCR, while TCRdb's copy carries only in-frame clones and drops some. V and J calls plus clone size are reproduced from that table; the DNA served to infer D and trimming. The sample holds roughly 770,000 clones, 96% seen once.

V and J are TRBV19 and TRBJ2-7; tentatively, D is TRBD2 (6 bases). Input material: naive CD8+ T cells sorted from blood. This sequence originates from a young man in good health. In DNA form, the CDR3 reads TGTGCCAGTAGTCTCAGACTAGAATCCTACGAGCAGTACTTC. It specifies CASSLRLESYEQYF. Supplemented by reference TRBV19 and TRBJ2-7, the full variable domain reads DGGITQSPKYLFRKEGQNVTLSCEQNLNHDAMYWYRQDPGQGLRLIYYSQIVNDFQKGDIAEGYSVSREKKESFPLTVTSAQKNPTAFYLCASSLRLESYEQYFGPGTRLTVT.